This T cell receptor (beta chain) came from a study of blood T cell repertoires in COVID-19 (dated by TCRdb to 2018 to 2021). About the study as a whole: Samples from collaborators originated in the United States, Italy and Spain and spanned both the acute and convalescent phases of COVID-19. The prospective study material was composed of cDNA or gDNA derived from T cells, B-cell-depleted T cells, or PBMCs. Deeply sampled blood TCRbeta repertoires from subjects exposed to, actively infected with, or recovered from COVID-19 were included in the dataset. The repertoires were released in a freely available public database intended as a resource for research on the immune response to SARS-CoV-2. Samples came from the ongoing ImmuneRACE study (first 160 participants) plus 1,254 subjects from 6 global collaborators. Nearly every sample came with metadata listing a de-identified subject ID, COVID-19 status, age in years and sex. Where available, HLA class I and class II types were taken from metadata supplied by the sample provider and were not determined by assay-based typing.

On this clone itself: Its antigen specificity is not known. Per-base quality was not reported, and no clone a single base away is much larger than it.

Each collaborating institution followed its own protocols to collect whole blood in K2EDTA tubes. For TCRbeta analysis, collaborators shipped samples in one of three forms: frozen whole blood, isolated PBMCs, or DNA extracted from either of those sample types. Study-wide findings and limitations: Clinical and demographic metadata were provided uncurated, with the amount varying by source and participant.

The immunoSEQ Assay, a bias-controlled multiplex PCR, was used to amplify TCRbeta CDR3 regions from genomic DNA. Per the source publication's procedure: Nucleated cell counts per sample were estimated from amplification of reference gene primers within the assay. To quantify the absolute abundance of each unique TCRbeta CDR3 rearrangement, sequence reads were collapsed and filtered. For each sample, productive Simpson clonality was calculated as the square root of Simpson's diversity index across productive rearrangements. The immuneACCESS repertoire file appears here via TCRdb, limited to in-frame rearrangements. These files lack a portion of the clones; in checked studies, under half of the deficit traces to unresolved V genes, and the cause of the others is not known. From that table come the V and J calls and clone size; the DNA was used to work out D and trimming. The sample data list roughly 280,000 clones, and roughly 86% of these were observed just once. The ten biggest clones cover approximately 4% of the sample.

For CDR1 and CDR2, the germline V gene lists KGHDR and SFDVKD. Trimming removed 2 bases from V and 5 bases from J; the gene matches leave 4 bases unexplained. Inclusive of the bounding cysteine and phenylalanine, the CDR3 is 16 residues long. Only the CDR3 region is kept as DNA, spanning 48 bases read in frame from base 1. This clonotype was sampled from a man between 18 and 29 years old with active or convalescent COVID-19. The sequencing input was peripheral blood. The rearrangement joined TRBV24-1 to TRBJ2-1; 11 central nucleotides agree with TRBD2. Here is the DNA: TGTGCCACCAGTGATTATACTAGCGGGAGTCACAATGAGCAGTTCTTC. This encodes CATSDYTSGSHNEQFF.